Described below is a single T cell receptor beta chain sequence and its context. This entry comes from a study of early T cells in non-severe SARS-CoV-2 infection. TCRdb re-analysed the 5' RACE reads in MiXCR, keeping a single row per CDR3 protein. The sample yields around 61,000 distinct CDR3 sequences, around 12% seen once. The ends were cut back, 8 bases at V and 7 bases at J, with 14 bases in the middle. Germline V gives CDR1 SQVTM, CDR2 ANQGSEA. The CDR3 runs 12 residues. This chain links TRBV29-1 with TRBJ1-4; D not certain. Sequencing input: whole blood. This TCR came from an adult who was a healthcare worker with PCR-confirmed SARS-CoV-2 infection or an uninfected control (not recorded which). The CDR3 region is CSPRGYFEKLFF. CDR3 nucleotide sequence: TGCAGCCCCAGAGGGTATTTTGAAAAACTGTTTTTT.